Below, 14 T cell receptor beta chains from the same sample are listed, as sequenced in a study of CD8 T cells in ankylosing spondylitis. Study-level points and caveats: Blood from ankylosing spondylitis patients appeared to carry a characteristic roughly eight-variant TCR beta motif.

MiXCR, applied by TCRdb to the 5' RACE reads, yields one record per CDR3 protein. The sample has around 770,000 distinct CDR3 sequences; approximately 10% are singletons. Their cognate antigens are unknown. Sequencing was performed on blood, either unsorted or a sorted T cell fraction (not recorded which). Source of these receptors: a male donor with ankylosing spondylitis.

In this sample, this clonotype turned up many times. J is TRBJ2-7 and V is TRBV20-1; possibly TRBD1 for D (5 bases). Per germline, CDR1 DFQATT and CDR2 SNEGSKA (reference sequence). The CDR3 covers 12 residues. The V end lost 5 bases, the J end lost 3 bases, and 11 bases lay between the germline ends. The CDR3 coding sequence is TGCAGTGCTTCCAGGGTAGGCTACGAGCAGTACTTC. Translated, it gives CSASRVGYEQYF.

This clonotype was detected only a few times. The genes are TRBV4-3 and TRBJ2-1; D may be TRBD1 (5 bases). The V end was cut by 0 bases, the J end by 0 bases, with 12 bases between. This CDR3 region has 17 residues. Per germline, CDR1 LGHNA and CDR2 YSLEER. DNA for the CDR3: TGCGCCAGCAGCCAAGACCCCTACAGGAGCTCCTACAATGAGCAGTTCTTC. This sequence encodes CASSQDPYRSSYNEQFF.

This clonotype was detected many times. The chain combines TRBV5-6 with TRBJ2-3; D ambiguous. CDR1 and CDR2 from the germline V gene are SGHDT and YYEEEE. Between the trimmed V and J ends, which lost 2 bases and 5 bases, there was a span of 12 bases. CDR3 length equals 14 residues. CDR3 sequence (DNA): TGTGCCAGCAGCTTCCACGCAGTAGGAGATACGCAGTATTTT. This codes for CASSFHAVGDTQYF.

The chain is built from TRBV4-3 and TRBJ2-7, with a weak D call TRBD2 (6 bases). CDR1 is LGHNA and CDR2 is YSLEER in the germline V gene. This CDR3 region has 15 residues. V was cut by 3 bases and J by 3 bases, with 15 bases left in between. The CDR3 loop reads CASSHLPYGGYEQYF. CDR3 coding DNA: TGCGCCAGCAGCCACCTCCCATACGGGGGCTACGAGCAGTACTTC.

This clonotype was counted at least ten times. V is TRBV4-2 and J is TRBJ2-5, with TRBD2 identical over 9 bases. Germline CDR1 and CDR2: LGHNA and YNFKEQ. V shed 0 bases and J 1 base; nucleotides not matched to a gene: 9. This CDR3 is 18 amino acids long. This CDR3 reads CASSQDAAGGGRQETQYF. Written as DNA, the CDR3 is TGTGCCAGCAGCCAAGACGCAGCGGGGGGAGGGCGCCAAGAGACCCAGTACTTC.

The chain joins TRBV7-8 to TRBJ2-7; 9 bases line up with TRBD1. CDR3 length: 16 residues. CDR1 is SGHVS and CDR2 is FQNEAQ in the germline V gene. With 3 bases clipped from V and 1 base from J, the junction kept 7 bases outside the gene matches. This chain's CDR3 is CASSLLGQGMSYEQYF. In nucleotides, the CDR3 is TGTGCCAGCAGCTTGCTGGGACAGGGAATGTCCTACGAGCAGTACTTC. The full variable domain, its missing parts supplied by reference TRBV7-8 and TRBJ2-7, is GAGVSQSPRYKVAKRGQDVALRCDPISGHVSLFWYQQALGQGPEFLTYFQNEAQLDKSGLPSDRFFAERPEGSVSTLKIQRTQQEDSAVYLCASSLLGQGMSYEQYFGPGTRLTVT.

This clonotype was seen a handful of times. The V call is TRBV11-1, the J call TRBJ2-1, with 9 bases aligning to TRBD1. Trimming removed 2 bases from V and 2 bases from J; junction bases left unmatched: 10. The CDR3 extends over 18 amino acids. Germline CDR1 and CDR2: SGHAT and FQDESV (reference sequence). Here the CDR3 DNA reads TGTGCCAGCAGCTTACTTGTTTGGGGACAGGGCACCTACAATGAGCAGTTCTTC. Encoded protein: CASSLLVWGQGTYNEQFF.

This clonotype was counted only a few times. The chain carries TRBV30 and TRBJ1-5; TRBD1 matches at 8 bases. The CDR3 totals 13 residues. The trim removed 1 base at V and 6 bases at J, leaving 2 bases unmatched. Germline CDR1 GTSNPN, CDR2 SVGIG (reference sequence). CDR3 nucleotide sequence: TGTGCCTGGAGTGGACAGGGGATTCAGCCCCAGCATTTT. As protein: CAWSGQGIQPQHF.

This clonotype appeared many times. The chain recombines TRBV6-2 or TRBV6-3 with TRBJ2-7, with D tentatively TRBD1 (6 bases). The V end lost 5 bases, the J end lost 3 bases, and 11 bases lay between the germline ends. Germline loops: CDR1 MNHEY, CDR2 SVGEGT. The CDR3 runs to 13 residues. Here the CDR3 DNA reads TGTGCCAGCAGTCGCACAGGGATCTACGAGCAGTACTTC. Translated: CASSRTGIYEQYF.

The chain recombines TRBV18 with TRBJ2-6; tentative D call: TRBD1 (6 bases). Trimming took 5 bases from V and 0 from J, leaving 11 bases between them. CDR1 is KGHSH, CDR2 LQKENI, per germline. The CDR3 totals 16 residues. The CDR3 sequence is CASSNRVPSGANVLTF. CDR3 sequence (DNA): TGTGCCAGCTCAAACAGGGTTCCCTCTGGGGCCAACGTCCTGACTTTC.

This clonotype was picked up a small number of times. The chain couples TRBV7-8 to TRBJ1-4; a possible D gene is TRBD1 (5 bases). Trimming cost V 5 bases and J 11 bases, with 12 bases left between them. Germline values: CDR1 SGHVS, CDR2 FQNEAQ. CDR3 length equals 12 residues. The CDR3 spells CASSAREGKLFF. CDR3 DNA: TGTGCCAGCAGCGCCCGAGAGGGGAAACTGTTTTTT.

V gene TRBV5-1 combines with J gene TRBJ2-5, with D perhaps TRBD1 or TRBD2 (5 bases each). V was trimmed by 2 bases and J by 1 base, leaving 9 bases between them. The germline V gene encodes CDR1 SGHRS and CDR2 YFSETQ. The CDR3 sequence is 14 residues long. The CDR3 is CASSLKGPQETQYF. CDR3 sequence (DNA): TGCGCCAGCAGCTTAAAGGGACCCCAAGAGACCCAGTACTTC.

This clonotype was counted a few times. The V and J genes are TRBV5-1 and TRBJ2-5, with 13 bases fitting TRBD2. The germline V gene has CDR1 SGHRS and CDR2 YFSETQ. The J segment lost 3 bases and the V segment lost 4 bases, leaving 6 bases of the junction unmatched. The CDR3 totals 16 residues. The CDR3: CASSPELAGGEETQYF. As DNA, the CDR3 is TGCGCCAGCAGCCCCGAACTAGCGGGGGGGGAAGAGACCCAGTACTTC.

This clonotype was observed a few times. This chain links TRBV9 with TRBJ2-2; D is unclear. The CDR3 runs 16 residues. The germline V gene encodes CDR1 SGDLS and CDR2 YYNGEE. V was clipped by 0 bases and J by 1 base, with 10 bases between them. The CDR3 here is CASSVVSGLNTGELFF. CDR3 bases: TGTGCCAGCAGCGTAGTATCGGGCTTGAACACCGGGGAGCTGTTTTTT.